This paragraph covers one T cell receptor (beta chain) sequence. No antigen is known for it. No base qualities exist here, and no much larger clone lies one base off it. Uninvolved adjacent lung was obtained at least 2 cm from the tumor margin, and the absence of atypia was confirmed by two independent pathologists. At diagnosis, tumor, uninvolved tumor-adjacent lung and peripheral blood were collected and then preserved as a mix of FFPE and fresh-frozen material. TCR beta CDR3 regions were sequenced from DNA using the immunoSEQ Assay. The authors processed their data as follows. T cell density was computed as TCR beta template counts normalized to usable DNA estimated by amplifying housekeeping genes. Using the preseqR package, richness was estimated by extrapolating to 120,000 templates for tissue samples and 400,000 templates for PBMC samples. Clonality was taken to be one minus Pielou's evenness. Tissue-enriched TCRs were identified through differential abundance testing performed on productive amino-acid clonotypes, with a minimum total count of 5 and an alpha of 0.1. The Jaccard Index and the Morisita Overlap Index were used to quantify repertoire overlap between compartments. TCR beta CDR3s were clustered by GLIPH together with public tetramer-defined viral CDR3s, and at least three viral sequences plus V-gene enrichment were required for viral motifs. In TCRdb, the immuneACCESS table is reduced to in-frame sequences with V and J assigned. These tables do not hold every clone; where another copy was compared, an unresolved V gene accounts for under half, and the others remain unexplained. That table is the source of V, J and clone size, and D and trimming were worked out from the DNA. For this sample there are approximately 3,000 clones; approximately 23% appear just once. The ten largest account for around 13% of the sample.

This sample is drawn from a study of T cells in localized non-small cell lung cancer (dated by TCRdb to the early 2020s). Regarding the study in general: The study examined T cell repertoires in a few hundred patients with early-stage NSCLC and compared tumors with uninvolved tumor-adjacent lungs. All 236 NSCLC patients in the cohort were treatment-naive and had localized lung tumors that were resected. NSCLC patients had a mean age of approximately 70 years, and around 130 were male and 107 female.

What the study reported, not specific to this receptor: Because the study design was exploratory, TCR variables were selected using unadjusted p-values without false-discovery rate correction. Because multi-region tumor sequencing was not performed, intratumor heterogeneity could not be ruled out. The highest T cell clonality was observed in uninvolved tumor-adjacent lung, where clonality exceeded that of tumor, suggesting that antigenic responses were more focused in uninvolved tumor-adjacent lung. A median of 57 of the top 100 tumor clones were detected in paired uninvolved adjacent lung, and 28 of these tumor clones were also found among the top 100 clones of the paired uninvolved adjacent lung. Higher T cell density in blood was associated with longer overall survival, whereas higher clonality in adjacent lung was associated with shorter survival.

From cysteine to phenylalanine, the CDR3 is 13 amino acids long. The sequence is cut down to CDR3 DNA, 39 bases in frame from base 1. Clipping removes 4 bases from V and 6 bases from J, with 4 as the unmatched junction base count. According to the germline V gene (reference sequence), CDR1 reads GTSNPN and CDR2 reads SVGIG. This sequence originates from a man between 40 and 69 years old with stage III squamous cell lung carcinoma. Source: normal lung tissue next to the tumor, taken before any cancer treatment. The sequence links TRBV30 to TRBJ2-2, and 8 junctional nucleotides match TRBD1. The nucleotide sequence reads TGTGCCTGGAACAGGGGGGTCTCCGGGGAGCTGTTTTTT. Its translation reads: CAWNRGVSGELFF.